The present T cell receptor beta chain was sequenced within a study of cytomegalovirus exposure and HLA in healthy donors. Study-level background: Caucasian-associated ancestry cluster membership applied to about four fifths of several hundred genotyped donors. Study observations and caveats: Some TCR beta chains (more than 150 of them) were listed as cytomegalovirus-associated.

Vbeta (60) and Jbeta (13) primers were used in the PCR. Sequencing was performed with immunoSEQ multiplex PCR; in TCRdb, only in-frame clones are kept and a portion is missing. This sample has around 50,000 clones, with around three quarters found just once. This clone was seen a handful of times. Its antigen remains unknown. Sequences were obtained from PBMCs. This sequence was found in a man aged 25 to 45 in good health and CMV-seronegative.

CDR3 residues: CASSYSKDSSSFF. CDR3 sequence (DNA): TGTGCCAGCAGTTACTCGAAGGACTCCAGCTCTTTCTTT. The rearrangement uses TRBV6-6 and TRBJ1-1; D is unclear. This CDR3 has 13 residues. Germline CDR1 reads MNHNY; CDR2 reads SVGAGI (reference sequence). V was trimmed by 0 bases and J by 12 bases, leaving 14 bases between them.